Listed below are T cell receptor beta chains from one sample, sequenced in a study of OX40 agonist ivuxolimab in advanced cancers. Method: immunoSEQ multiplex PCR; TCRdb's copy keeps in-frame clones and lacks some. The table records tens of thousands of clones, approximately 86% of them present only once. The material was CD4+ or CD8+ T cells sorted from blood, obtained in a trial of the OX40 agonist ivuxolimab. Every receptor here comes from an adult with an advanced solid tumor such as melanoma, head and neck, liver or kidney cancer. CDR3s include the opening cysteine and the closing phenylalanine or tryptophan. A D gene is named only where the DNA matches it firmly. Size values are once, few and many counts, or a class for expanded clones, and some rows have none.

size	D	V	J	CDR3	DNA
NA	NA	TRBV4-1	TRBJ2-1	CASSQDSGQFF	TGCGCCAGCAGCCAAGATTCGGGCCAGTTCTTC
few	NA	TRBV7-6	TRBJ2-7	CASSGGQQGLTEQYF	TGTGCCAGCAGCGGGGGGCAACAGGGCCTAACAGAGCAGTACTTC
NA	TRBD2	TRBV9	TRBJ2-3	CASSGRTSGGPSTDTQYF	TGTGCCAGCAGCGGTCGGACTAGTGGGGGACCTAGCACAGATACGCAGTATTTT
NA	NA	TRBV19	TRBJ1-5	CASRNRDILYQPQHF	TGTGCCAGTAGAAACCGGGACATACTTTATCAGCCCCAGCATTTT
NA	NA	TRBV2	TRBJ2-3	CASSRLVGGPDTQYF	TGTGCCAGCAGTCGACTAGTGGGGGGGCCCGATACGCAGTATTTT
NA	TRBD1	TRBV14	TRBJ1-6	CASSQYRTGTSPLHF	TGTGCCAGCAGCCAATATAGGACAGGGACTTCACCCCTCCACTTT
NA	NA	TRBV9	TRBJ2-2	CASSVGGNTGELFF	TGTGCCAGCAGCGTAGGGGGGAACACCGGGGAGCTGTTTTTT
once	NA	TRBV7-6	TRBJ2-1	CASSGASNEQFF	TGTGCCAGCAGCGGGGCCTCCAATGAGCAGTTCTTC
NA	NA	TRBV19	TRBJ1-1	CASSAAGGMNTEAFF	TGTGCCAGTAGTGCGGCAGGAGGAATGAACACTGAAGCTTTCTTT
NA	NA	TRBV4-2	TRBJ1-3	CASDSGNTIYF	TGTGCCAGCGACAGTGGAAACACCATATATTTT
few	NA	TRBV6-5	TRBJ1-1	CASSPTLNTEAFF	TGTGCCAGCAGTCCAACGTTGAACACTGAAGCTTTCTTT
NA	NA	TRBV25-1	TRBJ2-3	CASSEMTRIADTQYF	TGTGCCAGCAGTGAGATGACTAGGATAGCAGATACGCAGTATTTT
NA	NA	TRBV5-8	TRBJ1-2	CASSLELRDYGYTF	TGTGCCAGCAGCTTGGAGCTCAGAGACTATGGCTACACCTTC
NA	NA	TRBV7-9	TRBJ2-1	CASSHGGFNEQFF	TGTGCCAGCAGCCACGGGGGCTTCAATGAGCAGTTCTTC
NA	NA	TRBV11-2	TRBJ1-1	CASSFGRGNTEAFF	TGTGCCAGCAGCTTTGGCAGGGGGAACACTGAAGCTTTCTTT
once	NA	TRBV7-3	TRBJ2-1	CASSSSSGVYNEQFF	TGTGCCAGCAGCTCCAGCAGTGGGGTCTACAATGAGCAGTTCTTC
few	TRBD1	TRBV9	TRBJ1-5	CASSPTGNFQPQHF	TGTGCCAGCAGCCCGACAGGGAATTTTCAGCCCCAGCATTTT
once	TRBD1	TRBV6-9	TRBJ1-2	CASSYSTGIYGYTF	TGTGCCAGCAGTTACTCGACAGGGATCTATGGCTACACCTTC
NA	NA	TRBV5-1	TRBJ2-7	CASSLGASYEQYF	TGCGCCAGCAGCTTGGGGGCCTCCTACGAGCAGTACTTC
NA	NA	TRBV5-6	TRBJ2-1	CASSLEGYYNEQFF	TGTGCCAGCAGCTTGGAAGGGTACTACAATGAGCAGTTCTTC
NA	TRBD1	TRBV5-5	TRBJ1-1	CASSLAPSWDRGKAFF	TGTGCCAGCAGCTTGGCCCCTTCCTGGGACAGGGGGAAAGCTTTCTTT
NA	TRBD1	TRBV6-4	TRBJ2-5	CASSDLPGQRGETQYF	TGTGCCAGCAGCGATCTTCCGGGACAGAGGGGAGAGACCCAGTACTTC
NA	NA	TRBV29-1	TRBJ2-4	CSVGDRPNIQYF	TGCAGCGTTGGGGACCGCCCAAACATTCAGTACTTC
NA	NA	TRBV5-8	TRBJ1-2	CASSYDISGYTF	TGTGCCAGCAGCTATGACATAAGTGGCTACACCTTC
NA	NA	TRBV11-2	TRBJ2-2	CASSVLRGSTGELFF	TGTGCCAGCAGCGTACTCAGGGGCAGCACCGGGGAGCTGTTTTTT
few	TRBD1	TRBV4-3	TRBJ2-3	CASSQHPGQASNTDTQYF	TGCGCCAGCAGCCAACACCCGGGACAGGCTTCCAACACAGATACGCAGTATTTT
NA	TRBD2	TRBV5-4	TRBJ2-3	CASSSAGTSGGAWRDTQYF	TGTGCCAGCAGCTCAGCCGGGACTAGTGGGGGGGCCTGGAGAGATACGCAGTATTTT